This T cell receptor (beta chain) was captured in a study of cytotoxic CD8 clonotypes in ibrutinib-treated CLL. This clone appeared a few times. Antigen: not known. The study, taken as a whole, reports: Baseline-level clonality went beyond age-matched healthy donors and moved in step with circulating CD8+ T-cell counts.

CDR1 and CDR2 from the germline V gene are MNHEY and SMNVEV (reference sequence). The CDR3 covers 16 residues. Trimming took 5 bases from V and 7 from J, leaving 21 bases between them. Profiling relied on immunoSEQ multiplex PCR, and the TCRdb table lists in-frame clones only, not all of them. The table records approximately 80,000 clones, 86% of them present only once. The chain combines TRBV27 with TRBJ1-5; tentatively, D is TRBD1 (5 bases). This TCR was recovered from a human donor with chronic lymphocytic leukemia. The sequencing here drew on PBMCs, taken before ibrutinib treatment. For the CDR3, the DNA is TGTGCCAGCAGTCCGTCCGCCCTAGGGGTATGGCAGCCCCAGCATTTT. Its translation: CASSPSALGVWQPQHF.